This T cell receptor (beta chain) is drawn from a study of cytomegalovirus exposure and HLA in healthy donors. This clone was seen a single time. This CDR3 has 13 residues. Germline V lookup: CDR1 GTSNPN, CDR2 SVGIG (reference sequence). V dropped 1 base and J dropped 5 bases, with 11 bases sitting between them. The PCR ran on 60 Vbeta and 13 Jbeta primers. The method was immunoSEQ multiplex PCR; TCRdb's version includes in-frame clones alone and lacks a portion of them. Among some 130,000 clones listed, 70% to 80% were seen once. The receptor comes from a woman aged 50 to 60 in good health and CMV-seropositive. Sequencing used PBMCs. The chain recombines TRBV30 with TRBJ2-5; TRBD2 is a possible D gene (5 bases). Here the CDR3 reads CAWSASREETQYF. The CDR3 coding sequence is TGTGCCTGGAGTGCTTCTAGGGAGGAGACCCAGTACTTC. The full variable domain, rest sourced from reference TRBV30 and TRBJ2-5, is SQTIHQWPATLVQPVGSPLSLECTVEGTSNPNLYWYRQAAGRGLQLLFYSVGIGQISSEVPQNLSASRPQDRQFILSSKKLLLSDSGFYLCAWSASREETQYFGPGTRLLVL.